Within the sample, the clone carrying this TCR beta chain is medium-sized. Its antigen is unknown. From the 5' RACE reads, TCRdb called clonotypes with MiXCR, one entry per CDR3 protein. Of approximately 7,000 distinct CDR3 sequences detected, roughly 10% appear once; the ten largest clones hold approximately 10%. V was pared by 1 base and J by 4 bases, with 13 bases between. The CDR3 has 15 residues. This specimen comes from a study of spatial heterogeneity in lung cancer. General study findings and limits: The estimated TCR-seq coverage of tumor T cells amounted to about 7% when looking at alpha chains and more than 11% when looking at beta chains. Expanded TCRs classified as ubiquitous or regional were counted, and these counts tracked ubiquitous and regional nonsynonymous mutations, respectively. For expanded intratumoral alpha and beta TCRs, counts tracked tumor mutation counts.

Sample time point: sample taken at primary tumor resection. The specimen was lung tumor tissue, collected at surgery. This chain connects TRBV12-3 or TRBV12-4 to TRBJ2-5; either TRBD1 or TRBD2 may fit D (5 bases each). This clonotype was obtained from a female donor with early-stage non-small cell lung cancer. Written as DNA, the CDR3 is TGTGCCAGCAGTTTAGGAGGGACCAGTACAGAGACCCAGTACTTC. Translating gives CASSLGGTSTETQYF.